Below are 18 T cell receptor beta chains sequenced from a single sample in a study of cytomegalovirus exposure and HLA in healthy donors. Primers: 60 Vbeta forward and 13 Jbeta reverse. This table comes from immunoSEQ multiplex PCR, and its TCRdb copy is limited to in-frame clones, with some not included. The sample yields about 120,000 clones, approximately 17% seen once. Specimen: PBMCs. The receptors derive from a female donor in good health and CMV-seropositive.

This clone has only a few counts. The J gene is TRBJ2-3, the V gene TRBV5-1; D not certain. This CDR3 is 13 amino acids long. Trimming cost V 7 bases and J 1 base, with 10 bases left between them. The germline CDR1 and CDR2 sequences are SGHRS and YFSETQ. This chain's CDR3 is CASRATGTDTQYF. The CDR3 nucleotides are TGCGCCAGCCGAGCAACGGGCACAGATACGCAGTATTTT.

This rearrangement joins TRBV29-1 to TRBJ1-5; TRBD1 is a possible D gene (6 bases). CDR3 length: 13 residues. Deletions cut 5 bases from V and 3 bases from J, with 11 bases between. Germline values: CDR1 SQVTM, CDR2 ANQGSEA. CDR3 sequence: CSVLGQYNQPQHF. The CDR3 DNA reads as TGCAGCGTTCTCGGACAGTACAATCAGCCCCAGCATTTT.

This clone has only a few counts. V gene TRBV30 combines with J gene TRBJ1-1; 9 bases are a match to TRBD1. The CDR3 covers 14 residues. V gave up 5 bases and J gave up 5 bases; unmatched junction bases: 9. Germline assignment: CDR1 GTSNPN and CDR2 SVGIG (reference sequence). The CDR3 DNA reads as TGTGCCTGGGACGTGGGACAGGGAGTTACTGAAGCTTTCTTT. Protein: CAWDVGQGVTEAFF.

The J gene is TRBJ2-7, the V gene TRBV6-6; TRBD2 is a possible D gene (5 bases). CDR3 size: 16 residues. Germline loops: CDR1 MNHNY, CDR2 SVGAGI (reference sequence). V shed 0 bases and J shed 3 bases, with 15 bases lying between them. The CDR3 DNA is TGTGCCAGCAGTTACTCGGGCCGGGAAGGGCACTACGAGCAGTACTTC. The encoded protein is CASSYSGREGHYEQYF.

This clone was detected a few times. V gene TRBV9 combines with J gene TRBJ1-1; D may be TRBD1 (6 bases). Germline-derived CDR1 and CDR2 are SGDLS and YYNGEE. The germline V and J ends were trimmed by 4 bases and 8 bases, with 15 bases remaining between them. The CDR3 is 13 residues long. The CDR3 sequence: CASSTENREEAFF. The CDR3 DNA sequence: TGTGCCAGCAGCACCGAAAACAGGGAGGAAGCTTTCTTT. Filled out from reference TRBV9 and TRBJ1-1, the complete variable domain reads DSGVTQTPKHLITATGQRVTLRCSPRSGDLSVYWYQQSLDQGLQFLIQYYNGEERAKGNILERFSAQQFPDLHSELNLSSLELGDSALYFCASSTENREEAFFGQGTRLTVV.

The gene calls are TRBV30 and TRBJ2-3, with D possibly being TRBD2 (6 bases). V was trimmed by 6 bases and J by 6 bases, leaving 19 bases between them. The CDR3 sequence is 14 residues long. Germline lookup yields CDR1 GTSNPN and CDR2 SVGIG (reference sequence). This CDR3 reads CACVSGLDVDTQYF. The CDR3 DNA reads as TGTGCCTGCGTATCGGGACTCGACGTGGATACGCAGTATTTT.

The rearrangement links TRBV2 to TRBJ1-1, with TRBD1 as a possible D gene (5 bases). Germline CDR1 is SNHLY and CDR2 is FYNNEI. CDR3 length equals 14 residues. Trimming took off 6 bases at V and 3 bases at J, with 14 bases between the two ends. As DNA, the CDR3 is TGTGCCAGCAGCGTGCGTGGGGCGCACACTGAAGCTTTCTTT. Encoded protein: CASSVRGAHTEAFF.

The table lists this clone with a few counts. V gene TRBV4-3 combines with J gene TRBJ2-5; D perhaps matches TRBD2 (6 bases). The germline CDR1 and CDR2 sequences are LGHNA and YSLEER. Trimming removed 1 base from V and 1 base from J, with 19 bases in between. The CDR3 consists of 18 residues. DNA of the CDR3: TGCGCCAGCAGCCAAGGAGTAGGAGGAGGGAGGACCCAAGAGACCCAGTACTTC. It yields the protein CASSQGVGGGRTQETQYF.

This clone occurred a few times. The J gene is TRBJ1-4, the V gene TRBV7-9; D is uncertain. The V and J ends lost 7 bases and 4 bases respectively, with 10 bases between them. The CDR3 consists of 13 residues. Germline CDR1 and CDR2: SEHNR and FQNEAQ (reference sequence). The CDR3 DNA is TGTGCCAGCACCGCGGGGAGTAATGAAAAACTGTTTTTT. Amino acid sequence: CASTAGSNEKLFF. Complete variable domain (other parts from reference TRBV7-9 and TRBJ1-4): DTGVSQNPRHKITKRGQNVTFRCDPISEHNRLYWYRQTLGQGPEFLTYFQNEAQLEKSRLLSDRFSAERPKGSFSTLEIQRTEQGDSAMYLCASTAGSNEKLFFGSGTQLSVL.

This chain connects TRBV27 to TRBJ2-7; D is uncertain. This CDR3 has 14 amino acids. The ends were cut back, 1 base at V and 0 bases at J, with 7 bases in the middle. CDR1 is MNHEY, CDR2 SMNVEV, per germline (reference sequence). The CDR3 spells CASSLLLSSYEQYF. CDR3 nucleotides: TGTGCCAGCAGTTTATTGCTTAGCTCCTACGAGCAGTACTTC.

This chain connects TRBV4-3 to TRBJ1-5, with D tentatively TRBD1 (5 bases). Germline CDR1 is LGHNA and CDR2 is YSLEER. The CDR3 loop spans 15 amino acids. Trimming cost V 2 bases and J 1 base, with 9 bases left between them. CDR3 protein: CASSQSDSSNQPQHF. The DNA of the CDR3 is TGCGCCAGCAGCCAATCAGACAGCAGCAATCAGCCCCAGCATTTT.

This clone turned up a few times. The CDR3 loop is CASSINQGLNYGYTF. The CDR3 region has the DNA TGTGCCAGTAGTATAAACCAGGGTTTAAACTATGGCTACACCTTC. This sequence joins TRBV19 and TRBJ1-2, with D perhaps TRBD1 (5 bases). In germline, CDR1 is LNHDA, CDR2 SQIVND (reference sequence). V shed 2 bases and J shed 2 bases, with 12 bases lying between them. The CDR3 loop spans 15 amino acids. The full variable domain, completed using reference TRBV19 and TRBJ1-2, is DGGITQSPKYLFRKEGQNVTLSCEQNLNHDAMYWYRQDPGQGLRLIYYSQIVNDFQKGDIAEGYSVSREKKESFPLTVTSAQKNPTAFYLCASSINQGLNYGYTFGSGTRLTVV.

This chain joins TRBV5-1 and TRBJ1-2; 10 bases fit TRBD1. This CDR3 region has 16 residues. V trimming: 0 bases; J trimming: 0 bases; junction bases outside the gene matches: 2. CDR1 is SGHRS, CDR2 YFSETQ, per germline. The CDR3: CASSLGQGATNYGYTF. The CDR3 nucleotides are TGCGCCAGCAGCTTGGGACAGGGGGCGACTAACTATGGCTACACCTTC.

This clone appeared a few times. The CDR3 nucleotides are TGTGCCAGCAGTTATTCAGACTCAAACACCGGGGAGCTGTTTTTT. This gives the protein CASSYSDSNTGELFF. The chain is built from TRBV27 and TRBJ2-2; D is uncertain. The V gene lost 4 bases and the J gene lost 2 bases, with 11 bases spanning the gap. The CDR3 has 15 amino acids. CDR1 and CDR2 (germline): MNHEY, SMNVEV (reference sequence).

The V gene is TRBV5-6, the J gene TRBJ2-2; 9 bases agree with TRBD1. In germline, CDR1 is SGHDT, CDR2 YYEEEE. V trimming: 4 bases; J trimming: 5 bases; junction bases outside the gene matches: 6. There are 15 residues in the CDR3. The CDR3 region is CASSIQGAGTGELFF. DNA for the CDR3: TGTGCCAGCAGCATACAGGGGGCCGGAACCGGGGAGCTGTTTTTT.

This clone occurred a few times. The CDR3, as DNA: TGTGCCAGCAGCTTAGTTTCTCAGGACGAGCAGTACTTC. Translated: CASSLVSQDEQYF. The rearrangement uses TRBV11-2 and TRBJ2-7; no reliable D call. Trimming cost V 1 base and J 5 bases, with 9 bases left between them. The CDR3 contains 13 residues. The germline V gene has CDR1 SGHAT and CDR2 FQNNGV.

This clone was counted only a few times. The V gene is TRBV30, the J gene TRBJ2-7; possible D gene TRBD2, 6 bases. The CDR3 consists of 18 residues. V lost 0 bases, J lost 2 bases, and 23 bases lay in between. From germline, CDR1 is GTSNPN and CDR2 SVGIG (reference sequence). CDR3 sequence reads: CAWSVLATSSTLTYEQYF. In nucleotides, the CDR3 is TGTGCCTGGAGTGTCCTGGCGACTAGTTCAACCTTAACCTACGAGCAGTACTTC.

V gene TRBV6-5 combines with J gene TRBJ2-3, with 8 bases fitting TRBD1. Trimming removed 6 bases from V and 10 bases from J; junction bases left unmatched: 9. The germline CDR1 and CDR2 sequences are MNHEY and SVGAGI. This CDR3 has 13 residues. CDR3 in amino acids: CASSLTPGQAQYF. Here the CDR3 DNA reads TGTGCCAGCAGCCTAACGCCGGGACAGGCGCAGTATTTT.